A selection of T cell receptor beta chains follows, all from one sample in a study of shared T cell receptors in the human thymus. Profiled with immunoSEQ multiplex PCR; TCRdb holds only in-frame clones, not every one. The sample has just under 550,000 clones, around 82% seen once. These data also formed part of another study, on human thymus T cells.

The specimen was thymocytes. These receptors originate from a boy younger than two with a congenital heart defect. Both conserved end residues are part of each CDR3. The order of the fields is D gene, V gene, clone size, J gene, CDR3 DNA, CDR3 protein. The D gene is left open where the match is weak. Expanded clones get a size class; other rows say once, few or many, or leave the size out.

.,TRBV4-3,.,TRBJ1-5,TGCGCCAGCAGCCAAGATCAGTACGGGGGGGCGTTCTCCAATCAGCCCCAGCATTTT,CASSQDQYGGAFSNQPQHF
.,TRBV27,.,TRBJ2-7,TGTGCCAGCAGTTCCAAGGGGGGGGTCTCCTACGAGCAGTACTTC,CASSSKGGVSYEQYF
TRBD2,TRBV9,.,TRBJ2-1,TGTGCCAGCAGCGCACTAGCGGGAGTATACAATGAGCAGTTCTTC,CASSALAGVYNEQFF
.,TRBV7-2,.,TRBJ2-1,TGTGCCAGCAGCTTAGCGGGGACTCCCGGGGGCAATGAGCAGTTCTTC,CASSLAGTPGGNEQFF
.,TRBV6-1,.,TRBJ1-5,TGTGCCAGCAGCGAAAGCCCCCAGGTGAACGATAGCAATCAGCCCCAGCATTTT,CASSESPQVNDSNQPQHF
.,TRBV18,few,TRBJ2-2,TGTGCCAGCTCACCAAGGGGGTTTATATCCCTCGCGAACACCGGGGAGCTGTTTTTT,CASSPRGFISLANTGELFF
TRBD2,TRBV30,.,TRBJ2-5,TGTGCCTGGAGTTTCCTAGGACTAGCCGCGAGTAGGGAGACCCAGTACTTC,CAWSFLGLAASRETQYF
TRBD2,TRBV6-6,few,TRBJ2-1,TGTGCCAGCAGTAAGGGGACTAGCGACCACAATGAGCAGTTCTTC,CASSKGTSDHNEQFF
TRBD2,TRBV11-3,.,TRBJ2-7,TGTGCCAGCAGCTCTCCGGGACTAGCGATAGAGTACGAGCAGTACTTC,CASSSPGLAIEYEQYF
.,TRBV27,.,TRBJ2-1,TGTGCCAGTTTGGGGCACCTGAGCTCCTACAATGAGCAGTTCTTC,CASLGHLSSYNEQFF
TRBD2,TRBV14,.,TRBJ2-7,TGTGCCAGCAGCCAAGGACTAGCGGGACTCGTTCCCCCCTACGAGCAGTACTTC,CASSQGLAGLVPPYEQYF
.,TRBV15,few,TRBJ1-5,TGTGCCACCAGCAGAGTGTCAGCGCAGCCCCAGCATTTT,CATSRVSAQPQHF
.,TRBV19,.,TRBJ1-2,TGTGCCAGTAGTATAGTCAGGGGCCCTCCTAACTATGGCTACACCTTC,CASSIVRGPPNYGYTF
TRBD2,TRBV28,.,TRBJ2-2,TGTGCCAGCAGTTTAACTAGCGGGAGGGCCAACGGGGAGCTGTTTTTT,CASSLTSGRANGELFF
.,TRBV5-4,.,TRBJ1-6,TGTGCCAGCAGCCCGCGGGGAGGGGGTGAGTCACCCCTCCACTTT,CASSPRGGGESPLHF
.,TRBV4-1,.,TRBJ1-5,TGCGCCAGCAGCCAAGAGACCGGACGGAGGTATAGCAATCAGCCCCAGCATTTT,CASSQETGRRYSNQPQHF
.,TRBV21-1,.,TRBJ1-2,TGTGCCAGGGAAATGACAGGGAATGGCTACACCTTC,CAREMTGNGYTF
TRBD1,TRBV28,.,TRBJ1-1,TGTGCCAGCAGTACACCGGGACAGGGTCTTGGGAACACTGAAGCTTTCTTT,CASSTPGQGLGNTEAFF
.,TRBV4-3,.,TRBJ2-7,TGCGCCAGCAGCCAAGATGCGGGGACCAGCGAGCAGTACTTC,CASSQDAGTSEQYF
TRBD1,TRBV19,.,TRBJ2-5,TGTGCCAGTAGTATATTCGGACAGGGGGCCCGGGAGACCCAGTACTTC,CASSIFGQGARETQYF
.,TRBV7-6,.,TRBJ2-6,TGTGCCAGCAGCTCTGAGAGCTCTGGGGCCAACGTCCTGACTTTC,CASSSESSGANVLTF
.,TRBV19,.,TRBJ2-1,TGTGCCAGTAGTATGGCGGGGATAGGGGAGCAGTTCTTC,CASSMAGIGEQFF
TRBD2,TRBV15,.,TRBJ2-7,TGTGCCACCAGCCCACAGGGGCCCACAATCCGCGGGAGGGAGCGCGAGCAGTACTTC,CATSPQGPTIRGREREQYF
TRBD1,TRBV15,.,TRBJ2-7,TGTGCCACCAGCAGAGACTTGGGACAGGGGTACGAGCAGTACTTC,CATSRDLGQGYEQYF
.,TRBV28,.,TRBJ2-7,TGTGCCAGCAGCCTCTACAGCAATCCCTACGAGCAGTACTTC,CASSLYSNPYEQYF
TRBD1,TRBV23-1,.,TRBJ2-7,TGCGCCAGCAGTCTGACACGGGACAGCCTTTACGAGCAGTACTTC,CASSLTRDSLYEQYF
TRBD1,TRBV30,.,TRBJ1-2,TGTGCCTGGAAAGGGACAGGGGGCAATGGCTACACCTTC,CAWKGTGGNGYTF
TRBD1,TRBV12-5,few,TRBJ2-3,TGTGCTAGTGCCCCCGCCGGGGACAGGGACACAGATACGCAGTATTTT,CASAPAGDRDTDTQYF